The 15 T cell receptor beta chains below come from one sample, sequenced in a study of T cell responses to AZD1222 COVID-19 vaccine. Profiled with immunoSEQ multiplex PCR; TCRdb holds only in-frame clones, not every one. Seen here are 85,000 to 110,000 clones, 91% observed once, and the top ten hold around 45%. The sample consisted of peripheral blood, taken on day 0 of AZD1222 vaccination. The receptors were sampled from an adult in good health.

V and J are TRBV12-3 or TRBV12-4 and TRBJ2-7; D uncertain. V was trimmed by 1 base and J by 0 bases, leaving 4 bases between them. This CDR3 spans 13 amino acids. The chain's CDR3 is CASSLVNSYEQYF. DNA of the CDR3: TGTGCCAGCAGTTTAGTCAACTCCTACGAGCAGTACTTC.

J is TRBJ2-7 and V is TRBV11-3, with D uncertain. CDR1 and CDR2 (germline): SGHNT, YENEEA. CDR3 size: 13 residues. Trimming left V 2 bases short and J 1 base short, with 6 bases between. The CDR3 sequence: CASSLKESYEQYF. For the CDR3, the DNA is TGTGCCAGCAGCTTAAAGGAGTCCTACGAGCAGTACTTC. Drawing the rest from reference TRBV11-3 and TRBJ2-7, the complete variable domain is EAGVVQSPRYKIIEKKQPVAFWCNPISGHNTLYWYLQNLGQGPELLIRYENEEAVDDSQLPKDRFSAERLKGVDSTLKIQPAELGDSAVYLCASSLKESYEQYFGPGTRLTVT.

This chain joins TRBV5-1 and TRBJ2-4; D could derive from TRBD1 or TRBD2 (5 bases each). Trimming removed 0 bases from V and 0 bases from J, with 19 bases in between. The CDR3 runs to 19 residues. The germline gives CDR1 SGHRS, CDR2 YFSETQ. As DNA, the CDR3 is TGCGCCAGCAGCTTGGGTCAGGGAGCGACCGGGGTAGCCAAAAACATTCAGTACTTC. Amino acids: CASSLGQGATGVAKNIQYF.

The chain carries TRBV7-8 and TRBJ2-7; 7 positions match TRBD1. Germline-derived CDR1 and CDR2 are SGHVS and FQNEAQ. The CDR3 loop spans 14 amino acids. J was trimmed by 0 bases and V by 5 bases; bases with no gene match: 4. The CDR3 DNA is TGTGCCAGCAGCAGAGACAGGGACTCCTACGAGCAGTACTTC. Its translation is CASSRDRDSYEQYF.

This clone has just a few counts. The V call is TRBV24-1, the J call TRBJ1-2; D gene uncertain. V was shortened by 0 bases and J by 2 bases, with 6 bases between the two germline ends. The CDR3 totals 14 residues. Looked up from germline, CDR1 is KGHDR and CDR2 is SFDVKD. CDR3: CATSDLSLNYGYTF. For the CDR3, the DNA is TGTGCCACCAGTGATTTGTCTCTGAACTATGGCTACACCTTC.

CDR3 sequence (DNA): TGTGCCAGTAGTAGCCCTTTCAGGCCAGGCGGATTCTACAATGAGCAGTTCTTC. It yields the protein CASSSPFRPGGFYNEQFF. The rearrangement links TRBV19 to TRBJ2-1; no clear D. Germline loops: CDR1 LNHDA, CDR2 SQIVND (reference sequence). This CDR3 is 18 amino acids long. V was trimmed by 4 bases and J by 3 bases, leaving 22 bases between them.

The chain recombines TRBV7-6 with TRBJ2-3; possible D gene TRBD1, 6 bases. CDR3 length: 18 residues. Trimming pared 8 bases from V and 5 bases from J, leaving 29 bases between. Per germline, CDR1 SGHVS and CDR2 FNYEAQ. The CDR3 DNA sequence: TGTGCCAGCGCCCTAAATAGTTTGGGGACACCAAAAGGAGATACGCAGTATTTT. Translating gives CASALNSLGTPKGDTQYF.

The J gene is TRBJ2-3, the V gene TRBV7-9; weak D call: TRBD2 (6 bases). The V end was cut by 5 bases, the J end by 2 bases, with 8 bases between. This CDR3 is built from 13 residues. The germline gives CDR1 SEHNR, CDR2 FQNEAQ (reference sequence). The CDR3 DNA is TGTGCCAGCAGCCGGACTAACACAGATACGCAGTATTTT. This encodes CASSRTNTDTQYF. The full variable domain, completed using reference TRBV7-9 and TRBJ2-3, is DTGVSQNPRHKITKRGQNVTFRCDPISEHNRLYWYRQTLGQGPEFLTYFQNEAQLEKSRLLSDRFSAERPKGSFSTLEIQRTEQGDSAMYLCASSRTNTDTQYFGPGTRLTVL.

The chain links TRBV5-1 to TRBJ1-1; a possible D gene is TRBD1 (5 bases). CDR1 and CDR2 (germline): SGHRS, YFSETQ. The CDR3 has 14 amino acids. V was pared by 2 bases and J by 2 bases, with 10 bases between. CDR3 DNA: TGCGCCAGCAGCTTTAATGGGGCCAACACTGAAGCTTTCTTT. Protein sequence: CASSFNGANTEAFF.

The CDR3 region has the DNA TGTGCCATCAGTGAGCCAGGGCGAATGGCAGATACGCAGTATTTT. Amino acid sequence: CAISEPGRMADTQYF. The chain carries TRBV10-3 and TRBJ2-3, with D possibly matching TRBD1 (5 bases). Per the germline V gene, CDR1 is ENHRY and CDR2 is SYGVKD. The CDR3 runs 15 residues. The V end was cut by 2 bases, the J end by 4 bases, with 13 bases between.

CDR3 coding DNA: TGTGCCAGCAGTATACTAGCGGGAGGGCGGACGGAGACCCAGTACTTC. Translation: CASSILAGGRTETQYF. J is TRBJ2-5 and V is TRBV11-2, with 13 bases matching TRBD2. This CDR3 contains 16 residues. CDR1 and CDR2 (germline): SGHAT, FQNNGV. Trimming at V came to 6 bases and at J to 5 bases, leaving 9 bases not matched to a gene. The complete variable domain, with remaining parts taken from reference TRBV11-2 and TRBJ2-5, reads EAGVAQSPRYKIIEKRQSVAFWCNPISGHATLYWYQQILGQGPKLLIQFQNNGVVDDSQLPKDRFSAERLKGVDSTLKIQPAKLEDSAVYLCASSILAGGRTETQYFGPGTRLLVL.

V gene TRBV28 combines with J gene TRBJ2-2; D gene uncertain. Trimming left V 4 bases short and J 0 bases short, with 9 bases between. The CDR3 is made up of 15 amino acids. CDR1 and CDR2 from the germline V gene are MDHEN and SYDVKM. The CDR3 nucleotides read TGTGCCAGCAGTTCTCCCAGCACGAACACCGGGGAGCTGTTTTTT. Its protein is CASSSPSTNTGELFF.

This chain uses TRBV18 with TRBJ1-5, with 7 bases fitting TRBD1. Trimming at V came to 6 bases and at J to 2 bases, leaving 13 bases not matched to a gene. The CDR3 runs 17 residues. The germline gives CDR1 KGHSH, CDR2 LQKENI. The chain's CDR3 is CASSPGGGPSGNQPQHF. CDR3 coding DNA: TGTGCCAGCTCCCCGGGAGGGGGCCCCTCGGGCAATCAGCCCCAGCATTTT.

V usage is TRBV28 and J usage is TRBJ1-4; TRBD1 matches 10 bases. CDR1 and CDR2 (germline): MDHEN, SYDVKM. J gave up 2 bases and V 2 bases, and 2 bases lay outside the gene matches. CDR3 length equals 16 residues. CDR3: CASSLGTGATNEKLFF. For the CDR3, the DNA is TGTGCCAGCAGTTTAGGGACAGGGGCCACTAATGAAAAACTGTTTTTT. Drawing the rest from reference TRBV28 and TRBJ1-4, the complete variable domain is DVKVTQSSRYLVKRTGEKVFLECVQDMDHENMFWYRQDPGLGLRLIYFSYDVKMKEKGDIPEGYSVSREKKERFSLILESASTNQTSMYLCASSLGTGATNEKLFFGSGTQLSVL.

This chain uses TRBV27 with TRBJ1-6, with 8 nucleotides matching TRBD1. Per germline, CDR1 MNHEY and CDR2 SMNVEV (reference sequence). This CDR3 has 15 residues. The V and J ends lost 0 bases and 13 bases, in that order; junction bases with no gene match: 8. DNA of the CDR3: TGTGCCAGCAGTTTATCAGGACAGGGTAATAATCCCCTCCACTTT. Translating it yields CASSLSGQGNNPLHF.